A selection of T cell receptor beta chains follows, all from one sample in a study of cytomegalovirus exposure and HLA in healthy donors. The repertoire was sequenced with immunoSEQ multiplex PCR; TCRdb's copy has only in-frame clones and lacks some. This sample has 130,000 to 150,000 clones, with 79% found just once. Sequencing used PBMCs. The receptors were sampled from a man aged 18-30 years in good health and CMV-seronegative. Both conserved end residues are part of each CDR3. The D gene is left open where the match is weak. The listing skips clone size in some rows; elsewhere it reads once, few, many or a size class.

>-|TRBV7-6|-|TRBJ1-1
CASSLKWGVENTEAFF
TGTGCCAGCAGCTTAAAATGGGGGGTAGAGAACACTGAAGCTTTCTTT
>-|TRBV12-5|few|TRBJ1-1
CASGLVQGSEAFF
TGTGCTAGTGGTTTGGTTCAGGGCTCTGAAGCTTTCTTT
>-|TRBV6-5|few|TRBJ1-1
CASRRTEIMNTEAFF
TGTGCCAGCAGGAGGACAGAAATCATGAACACTGAAGCTTTCTTT
>TRBD2|TRBV7-6|once|TRBJ2-3
CASSLAGRADTQYF
TGTGCCAGCAGCTTAGCGGGGAGGGCAGATACGCAGTATTTT
>TRBD1|TRBV30|-|TRBJ1-1
CAWILFPGTGVTEAFF
TGTGCCTGGATCCTCTTTCCGGGGACAGGGGTGACTGAAGCTTTCTTT
>-|TRBV7-9|-|TRBJ1-2
CASSSPLGAYGYTF
TGTGCCAGCAGCTCCCCTTTGGGGGCGTATGGCTACACCTTC
>TRBD2|TRBV7-2|-|TRBJ2-5
CASSFRRGGGETQYF
TGTGCCAGCAGCTTTCGGCGGGGGGGCGGAGAGACCCAGTACTTC
>-|TRBV4-3|-|TRBJ1-2
CASTPGYSGRNYGYTF
TGCGCCAGCACACCGGGGTACAGCGGCCGGAACTATGGCTACACCTTC
>TRBD1|TRBV2|few|TRBJ1-6
CASSETGVSPLHF
TGTGCCAGCAGTGAAACAGGGGTTTCACCCCTCCACTTT
>-|TRBV20-1|-|TRBJ1-4
CSARDEEKLFF
TGCAGTGCTAGAGATGAGGAAAAACTGTTTTTT
>-|TRBV6-5|-|TRBJ1-2
CASSYSPGYGYTF
TGTGCCAGCAGTTACTCCCCAGGGTATGGCTACACCTTC
>TRBD1|TRBV5-4|-|TRBJ1-2
CASSQGTGNSNYGYTF
TGTGCCAGCAGCCAAGGGACAGGGAATTCTAACTATGGCTACACCTTC
>-|TRBV7-6|-|TRBJ1-1
CASSLKRNTEAFF
TGTGCCAGCAGCTTAAAGAGAAACACTGAAGCTTTCTTT
>-|TRBV6-5|once|TRBJ2-2
CASSYKGGTGELFF
TGTGCCAGCAGTTACAAAGGGGGTACCGGGGAGCTGTTTTTT
>-|TRBV30|-|TRBJ1-2
CAWSYYRTQLGFNYGYTF
TGTGCCTGGAGTTATTATCGGACTCAGCTAGGTTTTAACTATGGCTACACCTTC
>-|TRBV2|-|TRBJ2-7
CASKLGGEQYF
TGTGCCAGCAAGTTAGGGGGCGAGCAGTACTTC
>TRBD1|TRBV4-3|-|TRBJ1-6
CASSQRTGRNSPLHF
TGCGCCAGCAGCCAGAGGACAGGGCGAAATTCACCCCTCCACTTT
>TRBD2|TRBV7-3|once|TRBJ2-2
CASSPGPSGGLNTGELFF
TGTGCCAGCAGCCCAGGCCCTAGCGGGGGCTTGAACACCGGGGAGCTGTTTTTT
>-|TRBV5-1|-|TRBJ1-2
CASSLADTRYGYTF
TGCGCCAGCAGCTTAGCTGACACCCGCTATGGCTACACCTTC
>-|TRBV5-6|few|TRBJ2-7
CASSLGVGVAEQYF
TGTGCCAGCAGCTTGGGGGTCGGGGTTGCCGAGCAGTACTTC
>TRBD1|TRBV25-1|once|TRBJ1-1
CASSDDRGGLNTEAFF
TGTGCCAGCAGTGATGACAGGGGAGGGTTGAACACTGAAGCTTTCTTT
>-|TRBV7-9|-|TRBJ2-7
CASSRAGTRSYEQYF
TGTGCCAGCAGCCGGGCCGGGACACGGTCCTACGAGCAGTACTTC
>-|TRBV5-1|-|TRBJ2-7
CASHTTGHEQYF
TGCGCCAGTCACACTACAGGCCACGAGCAGTACTTC
>-|TRBV4-1|-|TRBJ1-1
CASSQPRRGANTEAFF
TGCGCCAGCAGCCAACCTCGGCGGGGGGCTAACACTGAAGCTTTCTTT
>TRBD1|TRBV5-1|-|TRBJ1-2
CASSPGTVYGYTF
TGCGCCAGCAGCCCCGGGACAGTGTATGGCTACACCTTC
>-|TRBV7-9|-|TRBJ2-7
CASSYGGAYEQYF
TGTGCCAGCAGCTATGGAGGAGCCTACGAGCAGTACTTC
>-|TRBV13|-|TRBJ1-2
CASSLRTSYGYTF
TGTGCCAGCAGCTTAAGGACAAGCTATGGCTACACCTTC
>-|TRBV6-5|-|TRBJ1-2
CASSYSFEGVGYTF
TGTGCCAGCAGTTACTCTTTCGAGGGGGTTGGCTACACCTTC
>TRBD1|TRBV5-1|-|TRBJ1-1
CASRSQKGGPEAFF
TGCGCCAGCAGAAGTCAGAAAGGGGGCCCTGAAGCTTTCTTT
>TRBD1|TRBV4-1|-|TRBJ1-1
CASSQTGDTEAFF
TGCGCCAGCAGCCAAACAGGGGACACTGAAGCTTTCTTT
>-|TRBV7-2|-|TRBJ2-1
CASSLGRGWRNEQFF
TGTGCCAGCAGCTTAGGCAGGGGATGGCGGAATGAGCAGTTCTTC
>TRBD1|TRBV5-6|-|TRBJ1-1
CASSWTGRGNTEAFF
TGTGCCAGCAGCTGGACAGGGAGGGGGAACACTGAAGCTTTCTTT
>-|TRBV7-8|once|TRBJ1-1
CASSLRGVNTEAFF
TGTGCCAGCAGCTTACGGGGGGTTAACACTGAAGCTTTCTTT
>-|TRBV2|few|TRBJ2-7
CASSDEVKEQYF
TGTGCCAGCAGTGACGAGGTGAAGGAGCAGTACTTC
>-|TRBV4-1|-|TRBJ1-2
CASSQDSQGMFYGYTF
TGCGCCAGCAGCCAAGATTCCCAGGGGATGTTCTATGGCTACACCTTC
>TRBD1|TRBV5-4|-|TRBJ2-1
CASSPLGVSDRGNEQFF
TGTGCCAGCAGCCCGCTAGGAGTATCAGACAGGGGCAATGAGCAGTTCTTC
>TRBD2|TRBV12-5|-|TRBJ2-1
CASGYSSGVSNEQFF
TGTGCTAGTGGCTATTCTAGCGGGGTTAGTAATGAGCAGTTCTTC
>-|TRBV6-1|-|TRBJ2-7
CASSGRDKAFYEQYF
TGTGCCAGCAGTGGCCGGGACAAGGCCTTCTACGAGCAGTACTTC
>TRBD1|TRBV6-5|-|TRBJ1-3
CASSYSRTGPGNTIYF
TGTGCCAGCAGTTACTCACGGACAGGGCCTGGAAACACCATATATTTT
>-|TRBV6-1|-|TRBJ2-3
CASRSAGADTQYF
TGTGCCAGCAGGAGCGCAGGGGCAGATACGCAGTATTTT
>-|TRBV7-6|-|TRBJ1-4
CASSLGSANEGLKLFF
TGTGCCAGCAGCTTAGGGTCCGCTAACGAGGGACTAAAACTGTTTTTT
>TRBD1|TRBV5-1|-|TRBJ1-3
CASSLGQGASNTIYF
TGCGCCAGCAGCTTGGGACAGGGGGCTAGCAACACCATATATTTT
>-|TRBV5-1|once|TRBJ2-5
CASSLVGAPGETQYF
TGCGCCAGCAGCTTGGTGGGGGCGCCGGGAGAGACCCAGTACTTC
>-|TRBV14|-|TRBJ1-2
CASSQALRGRINYGYTF
TGTGCCAGCAGCCAAGCCCTACGCGGGCGGATTAACTATGGCTACACCTTC
>TRBD1|TRBV30|-|TRBJ2-5
CARGTGGQETQYF
TGTGCTCGGGGGACAGGAGGACAAGAGACCCAGTACTTC
>-|TRBV19|-|TRBJ2-3
CASSNGGMITDTQYF
TGTGCCAGCAGTAATGGCGGGATGATAACAGATACGCAGTATTTT
>TRBD2|TRBV5-1|-|TRBJ2-2
CASSREARNTGELFF
TGCGCCAGCTCACGGGAGGCGAGAAACACCGGGGAGCTGTTTTTT
>-|TRBV2|few|TRBJ1-2
CASSESAGSYGYTF
TGTGCCAGCAGTGAGTCGGCGGGTTCCTATGGCTACACCTTC
>TRBD1|TRBV19|-|TRBJ2-2
CASTKGAQSGELFF
TGTGCCAGTACCAAGGGGGCGCAGTCCGGGGAGCTGTTTTTT